These T cell receptor beta chains were read from a single sample in a study of blood T cell repertoires in COVID-19. Assay: immunoSEQ multiplex PCR; the TCRdb copy retains only in-frame clones and omits some. Of about 75,000 clones in the sample, 70% to 90% were seen once. The sequencing sample was made of peripheral blood. The receptors here all came from a human donor in a cohort sampled during active COVID-19. The CDR3 runs from the conserved cysteine through the conserved F or W. The order of the fields is V gene, J gene, clone size, D gene, CDR3 protein, CDR3 DNA. The D gene is left open where the match is weak. Clone size is given for some rows only: seen once, a few or many times, or a class if the clone is expanded.

>TRBV19|TRBJ1-1|-|-
CASSSLTGHMNTEAFF
TGTGCCAGTAGTTCCCTCACGGGACACATGAACACTGAAGCTTTCTTT
>TRBV9|TRBJ1-2|once|-
CASSAGRGLDYGYTF
TGTGCCAGCAGCGCTGGGAGGGGACTCGACTATGGCTACACCTTC
>TRBV28|TRBJ2-3|-|TRBD2
CASSLPLAGSTDTQYF
TGTGCCAGCAGTCTCCCGCTAGCGGGGTCCACAGATACGCAGTATTTT
>TRBV25-1|TRBJ1-1|-|-
CASRSATGQNTEAFF
TGTGCCAGCAGGTCCGCGACAGGCCAGAACACTGAAGCTTTCTTT
>TRBV7-2|TRBJ2-5|-|-
CASSLNFAETQYF
TGTGCCAGCAGCTTAAACTTTGCAGAGACCCAGTACTTC
>TRBV12-5|TRBJ2-1|-|TRBD2
CASKRESSYNEQFF
TGTGCTAGTAAGCGGGAGAGCTCCTACAATGAGCAGTTCTTC
>TRBV5-1|TRBJ2-5|-|TRBD1
CASSGGTGERETQYF
TGCGCCAGCAGTGGAGGGACAGGGGAGCGAGAGACCCAGTACTTC
>TRBV5-1|TRBJ1-2|-|-
CASSLSRVNYGYTF
TGCGCCAGCAGCTTGAGTCGAGTCAACTATGGCTACACCTTC
>TRBV9|TRBJ2-3|-|-
CASSPLRGTDTQYF
TGTGCCAGCAGCCCCCTTCGCGGGACAGATACGCAGTATTTT
>TRBV5-1|TRBJ2-5|-|TRBD1
CASSLDGQGVSETQYF
TGCGCCAGCAGCTTGGATGGACAGGGGGTGTCAGAGACCCAGTACTTC
>TRBV10-2|TRBJ1-5|-|-
CASSEAEGMWNQPQHF
TGCGCCAGCAGCGAAGCGGAAGGGATGTGGAATCAGCCCCAGCATTTT
>TRBV14|TRBJ2-2|-|-
CASSQERIKGLQNTGELFF
TGTGCCAGCAGCCAAGAACGCATAAAGGGACTCCAGAACACCGGGGAGCTGTTTTTT
>TRBV28|TRBJ1-2|-|-
CASSFPPMSYGYTF
TGTGCCAGCAGTTTCCCACCTATGAGTTATGGCTACACCTTC
>TRBV18|TRBJ1-1|-|-
CASSPPGGMNTEAFF
TGTGCCAGCTCACCACCGGGGGGGATGAACACTGAAGCTTTCTTT
>TRBV29-1|TRBJ1-1|-|-
CSVDRGGMNTEAFF
TGCAGCGTTGACAGAGGAGGCATGAACACTGAAGCTTTCTTT
>TRBV19|TRBJ2-2|-|-
CASSLRGLGRVTGELFF
TGTGCCAGTAGTCTCAGGGGCTTGGGGAGGGTCACCGGGGAGCTGTTTTTT
>TRBV5-1|TRBJ2-5|once|-
CASSFRDPQETQYF
TGCGCCAGCAGCTTCAGGGATCCCCAAGAGACCCAGTACTTC
>TRBV12-3/TRBV12-4|TRBJ1-6|-|-
CASSPGHSPLHF
TGTGCCAGCAGTCCGGGACACTCACCCCTCCACTTT
>TRBV10-2|TRBJ2-5|-|-
CASSESSPTGSQETQYF
TGCGCCAGCAGTGAGTCGAGTCCTACAGGGTCCCAAGAGACCCAGTACTTC
>TRBV4-2|TRBJ1-5|few|-
CASSQEQRGNQPQHF
TGTGCCAGCAGCCAAGAACAACGTGGCAATCAGCCCCAGCATTTT
>TRBV5-1|TRBJ1-4|-|TRBD1
CASSIGGGNEKLFF
TGCGCCAGCAGCATAGGGGGCGGGAATGAAAAACTGTTTTTT
>TRBV5-1|TRBJ2-7|-|TRBD1
CASSLLQQGTGEQYF
TGCGCCAGCAGCTTGTTGCAACAGGGGACCGGCGAGCAGTACTTC
>TRBV30|TRBJ1-3|-|-
CAWRTGGTGNTIYF
TGTGCCTGGAGAACGGGAGGGACTGGAAACACCATATATTTT
>TRBV12-3/TRBV12-4|TRBJ1-2|-|TRBD1
CASSPTGFIGYTF
TGTGCCAGCAGCCCGACAGGGTTTATCGGCTACACCTTC
>TRBV7-9|TRBJ2-5|-|TRBD1
CASSLGQGYLETQYF
TGTGCCAGCAGCTTGGGACAGGGGTATCTGGAGACCCAGTACTTC
>TRBV19|TRBJ2-1|-|TRBD2
CASTLRGGPGNEQFF
TGTGCCAGTACCCTACGGGGGGGACCCGGGAATGAGCAGTTCTTC
>TRBV28|TRBJ2-6|-|-
CASSRLRPSGANVLTF
TGTGCCAGCAGCCGACTACGGCCCTCTGGGGCCAACGTCCTGACTTTC
>TRBV21-1|TRBJ1-1|few|-
CASSPHPKRRGLNTEAFF
TGTGCCAGCAGCCCCCACCCTAAGAGGAGGGGACTGAACACTGAAGCTTTCTTT
>TRBV4-3|TRBJ1-5|-|TRBD1
CASSQDRYSNQPQHF
TGCGCCAGCAGCCAGGACAGGTATAGCAATCAGCCCCAGCATTTT
>TRBV7-2|TRBJ2-2|-|TRBD1
CASMTGLNTGELFF
TGTGCCAGCATGACAGGGTTGAACACCGGGGAGCTGTTTTTT
>TRBV7-2|TRBJ2-5|-|TRBD2
CASSKGLAGGRETQYF
TGTGCCAGCAGCAAGGGACTAGCGGGGGGGCGGGAGACCCAGTACTTC
>TRBV19|TRBJ1-2|-|TRBD1
CASSLGTGGPSYGYTF
TGTGCCAGTAGTCTTGGGACAGGGGGCCCGAGCTATGGCTACACCTTC
>TRBV27|TRBJ2-1|-|-
CASSPGGSGPYNEQFF
TGTGCCAGCAGTCCAGGGGGGAGCGGGCCCTACAATGAGCAGTTCTTC
>TRBV10-3|TRBJ2-1|once|TRBD2
CAISVGGTSGNFYNEQFF
TGTGCCATCAGTGTAGGAGGGACTAGCGGGAACTTCTACAATGAGCAGTTCTTC
>TRBV5-1|TRBJ1-1|-|TRBD1
CASSLQGANTEAFF
TGCGCCAGCAGCTTGCAGGGGGCGAACACTGAAGCTTTCTTT
>TRBV27|TRBJ2-1|medium-sized|TRBD1
CASNTGGNEQFF
TGTGCCAGCAATACAGGGGGCAATGAGCAGTTCTTC
>TRBV6-6|TRBJ1-3|-|-
CASSSGTSGNTIYF
TGTGCCAGCAGTTCCGGGACAAGTGGAAACACCATATATTTT
>TRBV9|TRBJ2-5|-|-
CASSVTGGGETQYF
TGTGCCAGCAGCGTAACAGGGGGGGGTGAGACCCAGTACTTC
>TRBV18|TRBJ2-2|-|TRBD2
CASSPGRERVGELFF
TGTGCCAGCTCACCAGGGAGGGAGAGAGTCGGGGAGCTGTTTTTT
>TRBV10-3|TRBJ1-2|-|-
CAIKATVANYGYTF
TGTGCCATCAAAGCGACGGTTGCTAACTATGGCTACACCTTC
>TRBV7-2|TRBJ2-5|-|TRBD2
CASSLGRTSGQETQYF
TGTGCCAGCAGCTTGGGTAGGACTAGCGGCCAAGAGACCCAGTACTTC
>TRBV30|TRBJ1-2|-|TRBD1
CAWRGQANYGYTF
TGTGCCTGGAGGGGACAGGCGAACTATGGCTACACCTTC
>TRBV3-1/TRBV3-2|TRBJ1-1|-|-
CASTPMGGTNTEAFF
TGTGCCAGCACCCCGATGGGAGGAACGAACACTGAAGCTTTCTTT
>TRBV7-9|TRBJ2-1|once|TRBD1
CASSPRDRAYNEQFF
TGTGCCAGCAGCCCACGGGACAGGGCCTACAATGAGCAGTTCTTC
>TRBV19|TRBJ1-6|once|TRBD1
CASSKRTGGNYGYNSPLHF
TGTGCCAGTAGTAAACGGACAGGGGGCAATTACGGATATAATTCACCCCTCCACTTT
>TRBV10-1|TRBJ1-1|-|-
CASSESRRGEAFF
TGCGCCAGCAGTGAGTCTCGCAGGGGTGAAGCTTTCTTT
>TRBV10-2|TRBJ2-5|-|-
CASSERGETQYF
TGCGCCAGCAGTGAGCGAGGAGAGACCCAGTACTTC
>TRBV11-2|TRBJ2-3|-|-
CASSLDSGTDTQYF
TGTGCCAGCAGCTTAGATTCGGGCACAGATACGCAGTATTTT
>TRBV18|TRBJ2-7|once|TRBD1
CASSSGQLYEQYF
TGTGCCAGCTCATCGGGACAGCTCTACGAGCAGTACTTC
>TRBV28|TRBJ1-2|-|TRBD1
CASSSTGKTGYTF
TGTGCCAGCAGTTCGACAGGGAAGACAGGCTACACCTTC
>TRBV7-9|TRBJ2-5|-|TRBD2
CASSLGTSEESETQYF
TGTGCCAGCAGCTTAGGGACTAGCGAGGAGTCGGAGACCCAGTACTTC
>TRBV18|TRBJ2-1|-|-
CASSPGQGSYNEQFF
TGTGCCAGCTCACCAGGGCAGGGGTCATACAATGAGCAGTTCTTC